These 19 T cell receptor beta chains originate from one sample sequenced in a study of blood T cell repertoires in COVID-19. The assay was immunoSEQ multiplex PCR, and TCRdb's table has in-frame clones only and misses some. Of fewer than 70,000 clones in the sample, almost 95% were seen once. Source material: peripheral blood. The source of these receptors is a middle-aged man with active COVID-19.

This sequence joins TRBV5-1 and TRBJ2-7, with D maybe TRBD1 (5 bases). V was shortened by 0 bases and J by 1 base, with 17 bases between the two germline ends. The CDR3 extends over 17 amino acids. Germline V CDR1 and CDR2: SGHRS, YFSETQ. DNA of the CDR3: TGCGCCAGCAGCTTGGTCTTTTCAGGGAATCCATCCTACGAGCAGTACTTC. This gives the protein CASSLVFSGNPSYEQYF. The variable domain in full, with the rest retrieved from reference TRBV5-1 and TRBJ2-7, is KAGVTQTPRYLIKTRGQQVTLSCSPISGHRSVSWYQQTPGQGLQFLFEYFSETQRNKGNFPGRFSGRQFSNSRSEMNVSTLELGDSALYLCASSLVFSGNPSYEQYFGPGTRLTVT.

The J gene is TRBJ2-7, the V gene TRBV3-1 (or the pseudogene TRBV3-2), with TRBD2 matching over 10 bases. Germline-derived CDR1 and CDR2 are LGHDT and YNNKEL (reference sequence). This CDR3 contains 15 residues. V lost 6 bases, J lost 2 bases, and 7 bases stayed unmatched. The CDR3 region is CASSTSGGGPYEQYF. The CDR3 DNA reads as TGTGCCAGCAGTACAAGCGGGGGGGGTCCCTACGAGCAGTACTTC.

This clone appeared a single time. This chain joins TRBV7-9 and TRBJ1-2; 8 bases align to TRBD1. V was clipped by 3 bases and J by 4 bases; unmatched bases: 4. Germline CDR1 and CDR2: SEHNR and FQNEAQ (reference sequence). This CDR3 has 14 residues. CDR3 sequence reads: CASSLDRVSYGYTF. The CDR3 nucleotides are TGTGCCAGCAGCTTGGACAGGGTTTCCTATGGCTACACCTTC.

The chain links TRBV6-5 to TRBJ2-7; 7 bases line up with TRBD1. This CDR3 spans 13 amino acids. V trimming: 8 bases; J trimming: 1 base; junction bases outside the gene matches: 5. The germline gives CDR1 MNHEY, CDR2 SVGAGI. CDR3 nucleotide sequence: TGTGCCAGCGGGACAGCTCATTCCTACGAGCAGTACTTC. This encodes CASGTAHSYEQYF.

The gene calls are TRBV27 and TRBJ2-5; 9 bases are a match to TRBD1. CDR1 and CDR2 (germline): MNHEY, SMNVEV (reference sequence). This CDR3 contains 15 residues. V dropped 5 bases and J dropped 2; count of bases not matched to a gene: 6. The DNA of the CDR3 is TGTGCCAGCAGTCGTCCGGGACAGGGTCAAGAGACCCAGTACTTC. Its translation: CASSRPGQGQETQYF.

The chain has TRBV7-9 and TRBJ2-7, with a tentative D call TRBD1 (5 bases). This CDR3 region has 12 residues. V shed 5 bases and J shed 5 bases, with 10 bases lying between them. The germline gives CDR1 SEHNR, CDR2 FQNEAQ (reference sequence). This CDR3 is CASSDFRDEQYF. CDR3 sequence (DNA): TGTGCCAGCAGCGACTTCAGGGACGAGCAGTACTTC.

The table lists this clone with a count of one. The V gene is TRBV2, the J gene TRBJ2-5; D is perhaps TRBD1 (6 bases). Trimming shortened V by 4 bases and J by 5 bases, and 14 bases separated the two germline ends. CDR1 SNHLY and CDR2 FYNNEI come from the germline V gene. The CDR3 runs 14 residues. The CDR3 region is CASSGTALRETQYF. DNA of the CDR3: TGTGCCAGCAGTGGGACAGCTCTCCGGGAGACCCAGTACTTC.

The chain links TRBV19 to TRBJ1-2, with D perhaps TRBD1 (5 bases). The germline CDR1 and CDR2 sequences are LNHDA and SQIVND (reference sequence). Trimming removed 4 bases at V and 5 bases at J, with 11 bases between. The CDR3 has 13 amino acids. CDR3 loop: CASSTGQYYGYTF. CDR3 in DNA: TGTGCCAGTAGTACAGGGCAGTATTATGGCTACACCTTC.

The V and J genes are TRBV6-5 and TRBJ1-2; a possible D gene is TRBD1 (6 bases). Germline V gives CDR1 MNHEY, CDR2 SVGAGI. The CDR3 totals 14 residues. V was pared by 6 bases and J by 4 bases, with 15 bases between. The CDR3 region is CASSTRTAPYGYTF. The CDR3 DNA follows: TGTGCCAGCAGCACTCGGACAGCCCCCTATGGCTACACCTTC.

This chain connects TRBV27 to TRBJ1-6, with 10 nucleotides matching TRBD1. CDR1 MNHEY and CDR2 SMNVEV come from the germline V gene (reference sequence). The CDR3 is 14 amino acids. J lost 9 bases, V lost 8 bases, and 7 bases had no gene match. CDR3 protein: CASGDRGHVSPLHF. CDR3 in DNA: TGTGCCAGCGGAGACAGGGGGCACGTTTCACCCCTCCACTTT.

The gene calls are TRBV9 and TRBJ2-5; 10 nucleotides agree with TRBD2. The CDR3 is made up of 15 amino acids. Looked up from germline, CDR1 is SGDLS and CDR2 is YYNGEE. V was clipped by 1 base and J by 2 bases; unmatched bases: 2. This chain's CDR3 is CASSVTTSGQETQYF. Here the CDR3 DNA reads TGTGCCAGCAGCGTAACGACTAGCGGGCAAGAGACCCAGTACTTC.

CDR3 region: CASSPYLSGGLDEQYF. In DNA form, the CDR3 reads TGTGCCAGCAGTCCCTATCTATCAGGGGGTCTAGACGAGCAGTACTTC. V usage is TRBV28 and J usage is TRBJ2-7, with TRBD1 matching 7 bases. The CDR3 extends over 16 amino acids. V was clipped by 5 bases and J by 5 bases; unmatched bases: 15. Germline CDR1 MDHEN, CDR2 SYDVKM.

CDR3 amino acids: CASRVTGGSYNEQFF. CDR3 bases: TGTGCCAGTAGGGTGACAGGGGGGTCCTACAATGAGCAGTTCTTC. The V gene is TRBV19, the J gene TRBJ2-1, with 9 positions matching TRBD1. V shed 6 bases, J shed 1 base, and the junction held 4 bases outside the gene matches. The CDR3 sequence is 15 residues long. Per the germline V gene, CDR1 is LNHDA and CDR2 is SQIVND (reference sequence).

The chain joins TRBV5-6 to TRBJ2-3; 8 bases agree with TRBD2. The CDR3 extends over 15 amino acids. V was clipped by 4 bases and J by 6 bases; unmatched bases: 10. In germline, CDR1 is SGHDT, CDR2 YYEEEE. The CDR3 region has the DNA TGTGCCAGCAGCCGCGATGGGTTAGCGGGGGATACGCAGTATTTT. Translating it yields CASSRDGLAGDTQYF.

The chain combines TRBV6-2 or TRBV6-3 with TRBJ2-1; 10 bases fit TRBD2. Unmatched junction bases numbered 10, after V lost 1 base and J lost 7 bases. Germline lookup yields CDR1 MNHEY and CDR2 SVGEGT. This CDR3 spans 17 amino acids. CDR3 nucleotides: TGTGCCAGCAGTTACTTGAAGCGGGAGGGCCCGTGGAATGAGCAGTTCTTC. It specifies CASSYLKREGPWNEQFF.

This chain uses TRBV6-1 with TRBJ1-1; D might be TRBD1 (6 bases). Trimming cost V 3 bases and J 7 bases, with 15 bases left between them. The CDR3 covers 14 residues. Germline V CDR1 and CDR2: MNHNS, SASEGT. The CDR3 loop reads CASSDRWGPLEAFF. In DNA, the CDR3 is TGTGCCAGCAGTGACAGGTGGGGGCCTCTTGAAGCTTTCTTT.

CDR3 nucleotides: TGTGCCAGCAGCTTCGGACAGAGGAAGTACTTC. It is translated as CASSFGQRKYF. V and J are TRBV11-2 and TRBJ2-5; tentatively, D is TRBD1 (6 bases). V shed 3 bases and J shed 12 bases, with 11 bases lying between them. CDR1 is SGHAT and CDR2 is FQNNGV in the germline V gene. CDR3 length equals 11 residues.

The rearrangement uses TRBV29-1 and TRBJ2-7, with a possible D match to TRBD1 (6 bases). Trimming removed 6 bases from V and 0 bases from J, with 15 bases in between. The CDR3 runs to 14 residues. The germline gives CDR1 SQVTM, CDR2 ANQGSEA. The CDR3 protein is CSVLDRWSSYEQYF. CDR3 DNA: TGCAGCGTGCTCGACAGGTGGAGCTCCTACGAGCAGTACTTC.

CDR3 amino acids: CASSESRQANARTDTQYF. CDR3 in DNA: TGTGCCAGCAGTGAATCTCGACAGGCCAACGCCCGCACAGATACGCAGTATTTT. The genes are TRBV6-1 and TRBJ2-3; D is perhaps TRBD1 (6 bases). Trimming left V 2 bases short and J 1 base short, with 19 bases between. The CDR3 spans 18 residues. Germline values: CDR1 MNHNS, CDR2 SASEGT.